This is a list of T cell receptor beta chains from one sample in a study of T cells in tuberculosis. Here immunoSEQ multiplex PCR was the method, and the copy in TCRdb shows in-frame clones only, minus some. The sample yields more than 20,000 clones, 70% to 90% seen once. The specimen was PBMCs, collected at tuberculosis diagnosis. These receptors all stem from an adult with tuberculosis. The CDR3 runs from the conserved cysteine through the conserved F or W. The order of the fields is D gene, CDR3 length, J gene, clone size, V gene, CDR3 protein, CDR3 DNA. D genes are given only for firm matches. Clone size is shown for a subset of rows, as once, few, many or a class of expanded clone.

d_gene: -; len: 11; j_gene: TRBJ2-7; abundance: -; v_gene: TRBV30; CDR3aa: CAWSARYEQYF; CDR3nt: TGTGCCTGGAGTGCCCGTTACGAGCAGTACTTC
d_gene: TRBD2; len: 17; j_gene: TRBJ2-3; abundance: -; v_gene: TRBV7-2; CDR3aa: CASSLVTSGDLRGTQYF; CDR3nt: TGTGCCAGCAGCTTAGTTACTAGCGGGGACCTCAGAGGAACGCAGTATTTT
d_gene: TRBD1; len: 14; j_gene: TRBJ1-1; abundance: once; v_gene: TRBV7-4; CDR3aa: CASSSTGGNTEAFF; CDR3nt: TGTGCCAGCAGCTCCACAGGGGGTAACACTGAAGCTTTCTTT
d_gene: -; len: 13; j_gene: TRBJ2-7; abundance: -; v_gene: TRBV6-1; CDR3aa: CASSEGHSYEQYF; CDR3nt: TGTGCCAGCAGTGAGGGGCACTCATACGAGCAGTACTTC
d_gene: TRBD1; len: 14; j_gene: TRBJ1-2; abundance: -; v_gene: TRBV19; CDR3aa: CASSMGQGGHGYTF; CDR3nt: TGTGCCAGTAGTATGGGACAGGGGGGACATGGCTACACCTTC
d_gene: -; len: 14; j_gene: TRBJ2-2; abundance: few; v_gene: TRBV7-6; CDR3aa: CASSLRGYPGELFF; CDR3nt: TGTGCCAGCAGCTTAAGAGGTTATCCCGGGGAGCTGTTTTTT
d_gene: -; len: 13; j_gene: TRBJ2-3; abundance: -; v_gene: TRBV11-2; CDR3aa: CASSSHSTDTQYF; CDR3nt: TGTGCCAGCAGCTCCCACTCTACAGATACGCAGTATTTT
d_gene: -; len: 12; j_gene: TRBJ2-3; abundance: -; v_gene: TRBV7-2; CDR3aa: CASSSGPFTQYF; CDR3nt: TGTGCCAGCAGCTCTGGCCCTTTTACGCAGTATTTT
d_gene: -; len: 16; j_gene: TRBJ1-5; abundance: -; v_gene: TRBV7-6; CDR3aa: CASSSLLGGPGQPQHF; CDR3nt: TGTGCCAGCAGCTCCCTCCTGGGGGGGCCTGGACAGCCCCAGCATTTT
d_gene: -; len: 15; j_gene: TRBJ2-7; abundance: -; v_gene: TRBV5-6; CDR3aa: CASHWGVRNIYEQYF; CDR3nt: TGTGCCAGCCACTGGGGGGTTCGGAATATCTACGAGCAGTACTTC
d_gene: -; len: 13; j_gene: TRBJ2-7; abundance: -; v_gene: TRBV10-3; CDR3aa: CAITGLEGSEQYF; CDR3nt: TGTGCCATCACGGGTCTTGAAGGGAGCGAGCAGTACTTC
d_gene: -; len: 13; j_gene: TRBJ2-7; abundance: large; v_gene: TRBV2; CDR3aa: CASTPGWSYEQYF; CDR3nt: TGTGCCAGCACCCCGGGATGGTCCTACGAGCAGTACTTC
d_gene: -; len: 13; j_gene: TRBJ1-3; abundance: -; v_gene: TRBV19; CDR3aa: CARRGPLGGTIYF; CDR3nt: TGTGCCAGACGAGGCCCCCTTGGTGGCACCATATATTTT
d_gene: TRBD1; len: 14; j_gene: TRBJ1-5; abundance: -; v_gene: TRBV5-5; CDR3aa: CASSSTGVGQPQHF; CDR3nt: TGTGCCAGCAGCTCGACAGGGGTAGGTCAGCCCCAGCATTTT
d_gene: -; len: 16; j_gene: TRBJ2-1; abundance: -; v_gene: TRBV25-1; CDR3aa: CASNEARGASGEEQFF; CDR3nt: TGTGCCAGCAACGAAGCCAGGGGTGCTAGCGGTGAAGAGCAGTTCTTC
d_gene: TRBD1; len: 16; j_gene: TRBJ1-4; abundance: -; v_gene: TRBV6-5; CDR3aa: CASSSSYSGGARELFF; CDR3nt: TGTGCCAGCAGTTCGTCCTATTCAGGGGGCGCGAGGGAACTGTTTTTT
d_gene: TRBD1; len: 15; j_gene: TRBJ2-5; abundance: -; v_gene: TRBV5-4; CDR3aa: CASSSTGGSEETQYF; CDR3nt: TGTGCCAGCAGCTCAACAGGGGGCAGTGAAGAGACCCAGTACTTC
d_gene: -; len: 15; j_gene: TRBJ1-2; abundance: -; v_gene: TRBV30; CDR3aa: CAWSRSGTTPGGYTF; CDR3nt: TGTGCCTGGAGCCGGTCCGGGACAACCCCAGGCGGCTACACCTTC
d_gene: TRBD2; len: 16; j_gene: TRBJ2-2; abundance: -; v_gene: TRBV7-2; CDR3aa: CASSLESGGAGGELFF; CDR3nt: TGTGCCAGCAGCTTAGAAAGCGGGGGGGCAGGCGGGGAGCTGTTTTTT
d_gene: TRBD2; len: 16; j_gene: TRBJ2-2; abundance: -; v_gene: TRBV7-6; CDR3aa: CASSRGLAGGTGELFF; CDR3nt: TGTGCCAGCAGCCGGGGACTAGCGGGAGGCACCGGGGAGCTGTTTTTT
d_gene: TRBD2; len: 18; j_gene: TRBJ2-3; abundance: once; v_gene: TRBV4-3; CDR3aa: CASSQEGTAGGFTDTQYF; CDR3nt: TGCGCCAGCAGCCAAGAAGGCACAGCGGGGGGGTTCACAGATACGCAGTATTTT
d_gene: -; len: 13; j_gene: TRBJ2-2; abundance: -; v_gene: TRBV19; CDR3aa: CASYTGYTGELFF; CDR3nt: TGTGCCAGTTACACAGGGTACACCGGGGAGCTGTTTTTT
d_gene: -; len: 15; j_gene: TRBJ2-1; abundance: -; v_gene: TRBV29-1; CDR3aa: CSAPVSGKLNNEQFF; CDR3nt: TGCAGCGCCCCAGTTTCAGGCAAACTTAACAATGAGCAGTTCTTC
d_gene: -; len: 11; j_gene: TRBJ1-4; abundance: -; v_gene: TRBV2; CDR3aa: CASSEKGKLFF; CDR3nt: TGTGCCAGCAGTGAAAAGGGGAAACTGTTTTTT
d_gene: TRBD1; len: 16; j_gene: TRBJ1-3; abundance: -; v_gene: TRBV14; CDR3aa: CASSRRQGVAGNTIYF; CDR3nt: TGTGCCAGCAGCAGAAGACAGGGAGTTGCTGGAAACACCATATATTTT
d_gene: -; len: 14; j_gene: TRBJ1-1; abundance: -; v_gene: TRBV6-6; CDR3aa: CASSYSGDGGEAFF; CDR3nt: TGTGCCAGCAGTTACTCGGGGGATGGGGGCGAAGCTTTCTTT
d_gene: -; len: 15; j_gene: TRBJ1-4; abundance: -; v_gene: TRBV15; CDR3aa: CATSRATGTFEKLFF; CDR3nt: TGTGCCACCAGCAGAGCTACCGGGACATTTGAAAAACTGTTTTTT
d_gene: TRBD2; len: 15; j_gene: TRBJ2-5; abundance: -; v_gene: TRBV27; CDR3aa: CASSLGGGRVETQYF; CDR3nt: TGTGCCAGCAGTTTAGGTGGAGGGAGGGTAGAGACCCAGTACTTC
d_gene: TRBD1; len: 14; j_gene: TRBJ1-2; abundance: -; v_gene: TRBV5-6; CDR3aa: CASSFQGANYGYTF; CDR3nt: TGTGCCAGCAGCTTTCAGGGGGCAAACTATGGCTACACCTTC
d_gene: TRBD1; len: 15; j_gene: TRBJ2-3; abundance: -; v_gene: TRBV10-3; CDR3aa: CAISVGQVYTDTQYF; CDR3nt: TGTGCCATCAGTGTCGGACAGGTTTACACAGATACGCAGTATTTT
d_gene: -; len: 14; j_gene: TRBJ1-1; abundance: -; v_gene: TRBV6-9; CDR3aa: CASLAGIWGTEAFF; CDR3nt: TGTGCCAGCCTAGCAGGTATTTGGGGCACTGAAGCTTTCTTT
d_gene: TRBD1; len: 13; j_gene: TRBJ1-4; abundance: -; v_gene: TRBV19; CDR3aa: CASRTGGREKLFF; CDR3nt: TGTGCCAGTAGAACAGGGGGACGAGAAAAACTGTTTTTT
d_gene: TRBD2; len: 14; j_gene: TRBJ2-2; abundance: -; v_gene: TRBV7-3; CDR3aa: CASSPGTRSGELFF; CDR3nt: TGTGCCAGCAGCCCAGGGACTAGGTCCGGGGAGCTGTTTTTT
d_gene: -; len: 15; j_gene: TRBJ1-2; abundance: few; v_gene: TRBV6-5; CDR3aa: CASSSPRDGGYGYTF; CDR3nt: TGTGCCAGCAGCTCCCCCCGGGACGGGGGGTATGGCTACACCTTC
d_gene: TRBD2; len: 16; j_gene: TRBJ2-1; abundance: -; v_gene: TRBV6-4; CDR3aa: CASSWTSGNDINEQFF; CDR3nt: TGTGCCAGCAGCTGGACTAGCGGGAATGATATCAATGAGCAGTTCTTC
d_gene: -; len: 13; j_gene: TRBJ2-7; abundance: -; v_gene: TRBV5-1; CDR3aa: CASSFARPGEQYF; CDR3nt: TGCGCCAGCAGCTTCGCCCGGCCGGGCGAGCAGTACTTC
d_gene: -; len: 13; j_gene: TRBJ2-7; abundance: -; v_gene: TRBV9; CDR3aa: CASSLLQGGEQYF; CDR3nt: TGTGCCAGCAGCCTCCTACAGGGGGGGGAGCAGTACTTC
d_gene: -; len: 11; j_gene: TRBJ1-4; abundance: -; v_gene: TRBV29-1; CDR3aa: CSVGENEKLFF; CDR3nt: TGCAGCGTTGGCGAGAATGAAAAACTGTTTTTT
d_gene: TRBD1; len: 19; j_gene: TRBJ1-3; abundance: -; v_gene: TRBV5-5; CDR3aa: CASSRRDSTYPSSGNTIYF; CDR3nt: TGTGCCAGCAGCCGCCGGGACAGCACTTACCCCAGCTCTGGAAACACCATATATTTT
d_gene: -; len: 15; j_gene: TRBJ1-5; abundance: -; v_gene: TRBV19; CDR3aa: CASRGWEAINQPQHF; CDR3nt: TGTGCCAGTAGAGGGTGGGAGGCCATCAATCAGCCCCAGCATTTT